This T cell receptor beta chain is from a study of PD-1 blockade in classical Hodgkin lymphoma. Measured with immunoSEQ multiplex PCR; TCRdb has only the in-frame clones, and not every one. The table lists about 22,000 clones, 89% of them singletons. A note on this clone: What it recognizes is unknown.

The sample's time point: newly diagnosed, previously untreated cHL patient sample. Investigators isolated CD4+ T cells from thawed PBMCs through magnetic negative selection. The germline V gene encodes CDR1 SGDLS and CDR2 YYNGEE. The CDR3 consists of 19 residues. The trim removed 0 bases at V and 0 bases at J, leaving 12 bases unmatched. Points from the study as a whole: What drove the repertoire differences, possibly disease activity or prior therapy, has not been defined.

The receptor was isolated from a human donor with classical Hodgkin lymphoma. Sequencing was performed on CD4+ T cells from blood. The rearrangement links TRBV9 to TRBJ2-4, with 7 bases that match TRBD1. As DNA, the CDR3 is TGTGCCAGCAGCGTAGGAGGGGGCGACCCCTTCATAGCCAAAAACATTCAGTACTTC. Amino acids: CASSVGGGDPFIAKNIQYF.